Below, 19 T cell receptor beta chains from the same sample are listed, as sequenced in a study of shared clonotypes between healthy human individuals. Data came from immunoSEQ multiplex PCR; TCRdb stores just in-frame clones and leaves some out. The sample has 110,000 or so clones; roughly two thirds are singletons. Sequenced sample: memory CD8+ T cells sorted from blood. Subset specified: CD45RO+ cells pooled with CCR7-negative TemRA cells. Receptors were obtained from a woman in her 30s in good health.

Written as DNA, the CDR3 is TGTGCCACCAGCAGAGTTCCCGAGACGGCAAACTATGGCTACACCTTC. It yields the protein CATSRVPETANYGYTF. The chain has TRBV15 and TRBJ1-2; D remains ambiguous. Trimming took off 1 base at V and 2 bases at J, with 14 bases between the two ends. Per germline, CDR1 LNHNV and CDR2 YYDKDF (reference sequence). The CDR3 has 16 amino acids.

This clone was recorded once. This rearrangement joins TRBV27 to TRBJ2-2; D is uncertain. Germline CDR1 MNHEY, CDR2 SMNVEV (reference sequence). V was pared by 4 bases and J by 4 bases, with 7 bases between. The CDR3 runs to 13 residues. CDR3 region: CASSSTFTGELFF. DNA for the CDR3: TGTGCCAGCAGTTCAACCTTCACCGGGGAGCTGTTTTTT.

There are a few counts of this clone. DNA for the CDR3: TGTGCCAGTAGCGTCGTGGTGGATGGGGCCAACGTCCTGACTTTC. As protein: CASSVVVDGANVLTF. The chain combines TRBV19 with TRBJ2-6; D is unclear. V was cut by 6 bases and J by 3 bases, with 12 bases left in between. Germline CDR1 is LNHDA and CDR2 is SQIVND (reference sequence). This CDR3 comprises 15 residues.

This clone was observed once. The DNA of the CDR3 is TGCAGCGCCTCGGTAGGGGGCGGCAATCAGCCCCAGCATTTT. This codes for CSASVGGGNQPQHF. V gene TRBV29-1 combines with J gene TRBJ1-5, with 7 nucleotides matching TRBD1. The CDR3 runs to 14 residues. Unmatched junction bases numbered 8, after V lost 7 bases and J lost 2 bases. Germline V gene lookup returns CDR1 SQVTM and CDR2 ANQGSEA.

The CDR3 loop is CATSKKSGTGDEKLFF. The DNA for the CDR3 is TGTGCCACCAGTAAAAAAAGCGGGACAGGGGATGAAAAACTGTTTTTT. The chain is built from TRBV15 and TRBJ1-4, with TRBD1 identical over 10 bases. CDR1 is LNHNV, CDR2 YYDKDF, per germline (reference sequence). V lost 6 bases to trimming and J lost 6 bases; unmatched junction nucleotides: 10. The CDR3 runs to 16 residues.

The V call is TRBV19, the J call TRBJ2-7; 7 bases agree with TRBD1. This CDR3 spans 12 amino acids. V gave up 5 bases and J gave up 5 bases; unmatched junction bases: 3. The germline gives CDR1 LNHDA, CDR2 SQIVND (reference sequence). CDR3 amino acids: CASSDRVDEQYF. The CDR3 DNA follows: TGTGCCAGTAGTGACAGGGTGGACGAGCAGTACTTC.

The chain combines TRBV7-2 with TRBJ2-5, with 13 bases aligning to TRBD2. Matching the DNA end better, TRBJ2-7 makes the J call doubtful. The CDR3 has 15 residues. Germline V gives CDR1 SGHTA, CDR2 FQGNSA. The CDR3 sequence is CASSLRLAGGYEQYF. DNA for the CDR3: TGTGCCAGCAGCTTAAGACTAGCGGGAGGCTACGAGCAGTACTTC.

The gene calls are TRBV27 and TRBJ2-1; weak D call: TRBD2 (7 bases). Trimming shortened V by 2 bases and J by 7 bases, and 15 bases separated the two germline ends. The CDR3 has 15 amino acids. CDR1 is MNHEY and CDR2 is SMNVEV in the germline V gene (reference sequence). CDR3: CASSLGLGGGNEQFF. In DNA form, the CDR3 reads TGTGCCAGCAGTTTAGGATTAGGGGGAGGGAATGAGCAGTTCTTC.

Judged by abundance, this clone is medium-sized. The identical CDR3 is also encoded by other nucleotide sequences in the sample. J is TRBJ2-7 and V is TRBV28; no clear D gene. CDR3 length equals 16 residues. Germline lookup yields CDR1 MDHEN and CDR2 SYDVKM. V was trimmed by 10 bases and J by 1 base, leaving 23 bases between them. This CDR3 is CATTRPADGSSYEQYF. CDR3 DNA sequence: TGTGCCACAACCCGCCCGGCGGATGGATCGTCCTACGAGCAGTACTTC.

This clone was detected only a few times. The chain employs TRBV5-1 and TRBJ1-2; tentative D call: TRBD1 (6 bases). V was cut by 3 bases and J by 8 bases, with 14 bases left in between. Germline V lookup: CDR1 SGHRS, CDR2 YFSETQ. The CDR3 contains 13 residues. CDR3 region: CASSWQGMEGYTF. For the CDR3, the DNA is TGCGCCAGCAGCTGGCAGGGGATGGAGGGCTACACCTTC.

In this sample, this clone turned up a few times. The CDR3 region is CATSRKLSGTTDTQYF. CDR3 nucleotides: TGTGCCACCAGCAGGAAACTGAGCGGGACCACAGATACGCAGTATTTT. The rearrangement uses TRBV15 and TRBJ2-3; 7 nucleotides align to TRBD2. In germline, CDR1 is LNHNV, CDR2 YYDKDF (reference sequence). The V and J ends lost 3 bases and 2 bases, in that order; junction bases with no gene match: 8. The CDR3 contains 16 residues.

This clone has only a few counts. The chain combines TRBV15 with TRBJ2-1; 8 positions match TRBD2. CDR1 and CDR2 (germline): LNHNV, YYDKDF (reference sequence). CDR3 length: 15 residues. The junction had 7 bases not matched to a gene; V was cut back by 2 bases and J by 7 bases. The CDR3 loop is CATSRSGSGRNEQFF. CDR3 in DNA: TGTGCCACCAGCAGAAGCGGGAGCGGCAGAAATGAGCAGTTCTTC.

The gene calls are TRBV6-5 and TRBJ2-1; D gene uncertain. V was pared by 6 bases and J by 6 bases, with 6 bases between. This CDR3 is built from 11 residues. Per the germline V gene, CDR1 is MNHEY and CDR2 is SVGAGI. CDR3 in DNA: TGTGCCAGCAGGGCCCTCAATGAGCAGTTCTTC. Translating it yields CASRALNEQFF.

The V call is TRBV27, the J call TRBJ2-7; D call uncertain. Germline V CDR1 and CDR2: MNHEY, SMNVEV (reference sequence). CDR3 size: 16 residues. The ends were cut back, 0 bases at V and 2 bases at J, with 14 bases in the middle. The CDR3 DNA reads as TGTGCCAGCAGTTTATCGATAGAACATCTCGCCTACGAGCAGTACTTC. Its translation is CASSLSIEHLAYEQYF.

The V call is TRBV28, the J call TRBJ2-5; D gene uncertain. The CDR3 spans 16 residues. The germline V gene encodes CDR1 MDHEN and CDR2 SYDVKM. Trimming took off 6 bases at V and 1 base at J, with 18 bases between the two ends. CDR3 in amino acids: CASRPISYLTQETQYF. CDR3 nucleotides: TGTGCCAGCAGACCAATATCCTACCTGACCCAAGAGACCCAGTACTTC.

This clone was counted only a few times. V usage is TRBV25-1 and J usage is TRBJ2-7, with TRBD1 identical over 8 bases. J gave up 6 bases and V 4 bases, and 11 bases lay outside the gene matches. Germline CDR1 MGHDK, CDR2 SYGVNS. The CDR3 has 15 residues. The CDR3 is CASSALDRDNREQYF. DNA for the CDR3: TGTGCCAGCAGTGCCCTGGACAGGGATAATCGCGAGCAGTACTTC.

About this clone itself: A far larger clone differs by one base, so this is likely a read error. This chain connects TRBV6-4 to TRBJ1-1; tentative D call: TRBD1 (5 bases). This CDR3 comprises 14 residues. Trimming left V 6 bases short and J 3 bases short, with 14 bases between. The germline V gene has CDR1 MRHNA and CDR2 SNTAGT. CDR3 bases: TGTGCCAGCAGCGCCTCGACAGAGGACACTGAAGCTTTCTTT. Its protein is CASSASTEDTEAFF.

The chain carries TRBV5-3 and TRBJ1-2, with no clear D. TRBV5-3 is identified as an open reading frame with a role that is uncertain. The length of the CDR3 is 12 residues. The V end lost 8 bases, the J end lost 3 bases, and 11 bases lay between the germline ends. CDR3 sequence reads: CASSRQYYGYTF. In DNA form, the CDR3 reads TGTGCCAGCAGCCGGCAGTACTATGGCTACACCTTC.

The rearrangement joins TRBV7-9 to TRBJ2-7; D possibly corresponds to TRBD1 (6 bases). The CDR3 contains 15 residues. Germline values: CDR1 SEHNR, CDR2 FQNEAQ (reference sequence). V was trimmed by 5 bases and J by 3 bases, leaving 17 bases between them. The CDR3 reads CASSVSSGTIYEQYF. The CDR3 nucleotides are TGTGCCAGCAGCGTATCATCCGGGACAATCTACGAGCAGTACTTC.